These T cell receptor beta chains were read from a single sample in a study of blood T cell repertoires in COVID-19. Generated by immunoSEQ multiplex PCR, the TCRdb table keeps only in-frame clones and is missing some. The sample records 250,000 or so clones, approximately 89% being singletons. Sequencing used PBMCs or T cells enriched from blood (not recorded which). All receptors come from a woman aged 40 to 50 who had been exposed to COVID-19. CDR3s leave out the opening cysteine and the closing phenylalanine or tryptophan.

>TRBJ2-1|TRBV10-3
AISELGTSAYNEQF
>TRBJ1-4|TRBV7-9
ASSPSPGRNEKLF
>TRBJ1-1|TRBV24-1
ATSDPMNTEAF
>TRBJ1-1|TRBV29-1
SVPFAGFTEAF
>TRBJ1-2|TRBV24-1
ATSVNSDYGYT
>TRBJ1-3|TRBV5-5
ASSVQGGNTIY
>TRBJ1-5|TRBV28
ASSLPLGGNNQPQH
>TRBJ1-4|TRBV6-5
ASSYDRDGKLF
>TRBJ1-6|TRBV3-1/TRBV3-2
ASSPGQGTSPLH
>TRBJ2-1|TRBV9
ASSVVLAGVNEQF
>TRBJ2-7|TRBV29-1
SVEGGGDGTYEQY
>TRBJ2-7|TRBV19
ASSIAAGVSYEQY